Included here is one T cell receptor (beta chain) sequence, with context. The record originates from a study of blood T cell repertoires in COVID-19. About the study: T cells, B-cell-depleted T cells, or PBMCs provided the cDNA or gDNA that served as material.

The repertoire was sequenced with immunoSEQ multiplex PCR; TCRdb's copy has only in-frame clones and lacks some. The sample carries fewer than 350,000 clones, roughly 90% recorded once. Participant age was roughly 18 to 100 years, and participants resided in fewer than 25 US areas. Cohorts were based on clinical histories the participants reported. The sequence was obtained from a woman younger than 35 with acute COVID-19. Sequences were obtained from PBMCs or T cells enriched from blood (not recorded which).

In DNA, the CDR3 is TGTGCCAGCAGCCCTCTACCCTTCTTCGGTTCCAGGGTCACAATCTACGAGCAGTACTTC. As protein: CASSPLPFFGSRVTIYEQYF. The rearrangement links TRBV7-4 to TRBJ2-7; D is possibly TRBD1 (5 bases). The CDR3 is 20 residues long. Germline values: CDR1 SGHVT, CDR2 SQSDAQ. The ends were cut back, 5 bases at V and 3 bases at J, with 32 bases in the middle. Using reference TRBV7-4 and TRBJ2-7 for the parts outside the CDR3, the full variable domain is GAGVSQSPRYKVAKRGRDVALRCDSISGHVTLYWYRQTLGQGSEVLTYSQSDAQRDKSGRPSGRFSAERPERSVSTLKIQRTEQGDSAVYLCASSPLPFFGSRVTIYEQYFGPGTRLTVT.